This T cell receptor beta chain came from a study of cytomegalovirus exposure and HLA in healthy donors. Whole-study results and caveats: Researchers reported that a few CMV-associated chains were confirmed in vitro as CMV antigen-specific. Earlier analysis found most TCR beta V segments productive about 87% or about 30% of the time. A later analysis revealed that TCR association rates differed between HLA loci, peaking at DRB1 and bottoming out at HLA-C. V- and J-gene trimming in TCR beta was tied to a missense DCLRE1C variant by an analysis performed later.

Germline CDR1 and CDR2: SGHRS and YFSETQ. The trim removed 2 bases at V and 1 base at J, leaving 6 bases unmatched. The CDR3 sequence is 17 residues long. Amplification used 60 Vbeta primers and 13 Jbeta primers. Sequencing was performed with immunoSEQ multiplex PCR; in TCRdb, only in-frame clones are kept and a portion is missing. The sample has roughly 100,000 clones, approximately 66% seen once. In this sample, this clone turned up a few times. Antigen specificity is unknown. This TCR was sampled from a woman between 50 and 59 years old in good health and CMV-seronegative. This chain connects TRBV5-1 to TRBJ2-6, with TRBD1 identical over 7 bases. Sequencing used PBMCs. This chain's CDR3 is CASSLQGKGSGANVLTF. The CDR3 coding sequence is TGCGCCAGCAGCTTACAGGGGAAAGGGTCTGGGGCCAACGTCCTGACTTTC.